A selection of T cell receptor beta chains follows, all from one sample in a study of cytomegalovirus exposure and HLA in healthy donors. Assay used: immunoSEQ multiplex PCR; TCRdb lists only in-frame clones, some missing. Its clone listing holds some 75,000 clones. The sequencing input was PBMCs. These receptors came from a middle-aged man in good health and CMV-seronegative. CDR3s include the opening cysteine and the closing phenylalanine or tryptophan. D genes are given only for firm matches.

V gene	J gene	D gene	CDR3 DNA	CDR3 protein
TRBV9	TRBJ1-3	TRBD1	TGTGCCAGCAGCGGGACAGGGGCCGACTCTGGAAACACCATATATTTT	CASSGTGADSGNTIYF
TRBV6-1	TRBJ2-5	TRBD2	TGTGCCAGCATGATCAGCGGGGCGGAGACCCAGTACTTC	CASMISGAETQYF
TRBV2	TRBJ2-1	TRBD2	TGTGCCAGCAGTGATAGCGGGGGTCGGCGGGAGCAGTTCTTC	CASSDSGGRREQFF
TRBV18	TRBJ2-6	NA	TGTGCCAGCTCCCCTCCGGGTGGGTCTGGGGCCAACGTCCTGACTTTC	CASSPPGGSGANVLTF
TRBV5-1	TRBJ1-2	TRBD1	TGCGCCAGCAACCCTGGAGGGGGCGACTATGGCTACACCTTC	CASNPGGGDYGYTF
TRBV4-2	TRBJ1-6	NA	TGTGCCAGCAGCCAAGAGCAAACAGCAAATTCACCCCTCCACTTT	CASSQEQTANSPLHF
TRBV15	TRBJ2-5	NA	TGTGCCACCAGCTCCGGCCCGAGGGAGACCCAGTACTTC	CATSSGPRETQYF
TRBV30	TRBJ1-2	TRBD1	TGTGCCTGGAGTGTACAGGACAGGGGCTATGGCTACACCTTC	CAWSVQDRGYGYTF
TRBV28	TRBJ2-3	NA	TGTGCCAGCAGTTACAGGCGTCAGGGCACAGATACGCAGTATTTT	CASSYRRQGTDTQYF
TRBV9	TRBJ2-1	NA	TGTGCCAGCAGCGTTCAAGGGGGGGCCTCCTACAATGAGCAGTTCTTC	CASSVQGGASYNEQFF
TRBV30	TRBJ1-6	TRBD1	TGTGCCTGGAGTAGAACCGGGACAGGGGATTCACCCCTCCACTTT	CAWSRTGTGDSPLHF
TRBV4-3	TRBJ1-5	NA	TGCGCCAGCAGCCAAGAAGGAGGGAGCAATCAGCCCCAGCATTTT	CASSQEGGSNQPQHF
TRBV19	TRBJ2-7	TRBD2	TGTGCCAGTAGTCCCTCTAGCGGGGGGGCCACCGAGCAGTACTTC	CASSPSSGGATEQYF
TRBV18	TRBJ1-1	TRBD1	TGTGCCAGCTCACAGGGACAGGGCCAGAACACTGAAGCTTTCTTT	CASSQGQGQNTEAFF
TRBV4-2	TRBJ2-2	NA	TGTGCCAGCAGCCAAGATCAAAACTCCGGTTCTGGGGAGCTGTTTTTT	CASSQDQNSGSGELFF
TRBV2	TRBJ2-5	TRBD2	TGTGCCAGCAGTGAAAACCCTAGCGGGACCCAAGAGACCCAGTACTTC	CASSENPSGTQETQYF